One sample yielded the 14 T cell receptor beta chains listed below, sequenced in a study of a mutant IDH1 vaccine in newly diagnosed glioma. These receptors have no identified antigens. The time point denotes: week 35, safety follow-up. Doses consisted of 300 ug of mutant IDH1 20-mer peptide each, paired with topical imiquimod. Profiled with immunoSEQ multiplex PCR; TCRdb holds only in-frame clones, not every one. The sample shows about 29,000 clones, more than 65% of them seen only once. This specimen was PBMCs, taken from a glioma patient whose treatment included an IDH1 peptide vaccine. The source of these receptors is a man aged 50 to 59 with glioma.

The table lists this clone with a count of one. The chain joins TRBV7-9 to TRBJ1-1; D call uncertain. The CDR3 sequence is 13 residues long. V lost 5 bases to trimming and J lost 5 bases, with 12 bases between them. Germline CDR1 reads SEHNR; CDR2 reads FQNEAQ (reference sequence). CDR3 region: CASSLSGGTEAFF. CDR3 DNA: TGTGCCAGCAGCCTATCTGGTGGGACTGAAGCTTTCTTT.

The rearrangement links TRBV28 to TRBJ1-5; D is ambiguous. The CDR3 has 13 amino acids. CDR1 MDHEN and CDR2 SYDVKM come from the germline V gene. V gave up 4 bases and J gave up 4 bases, with 8 bases separating them. CDR3 sequence (DNA): TGTGCCAGCAGTTGGCAGGCTAATCAGCCCCAGCATTTT. Its protein is CASSWQANQPQHF.

CDR3 nucleotide sequence: TGTGCCAGCAGTGCCAGGGATGCTAATGAAAAACTGTTTTTT. Its protein is CASSARDANEKLFF. The chain uses TRBV2 and TRBJ1-4, with D maybe TRBD1 (5 bases). V was trimmed by 4 bases and J by 3 bases, leaving 9 bases between them. Germline V CDR1 and CDR2: SNHLY, FYNNEI. The CDR3 totals 14 residues.

In this sample, this clone turned up a few times. This rearrangement joins TRBV6-1 to TRBJ1-2; 9 bases fit TRBD1. CDR1 and CDR2 from the germline V gene are MNHNS and SASEGT. The V and J ends lost 6 bases and 2 bases, in that order; junction bases with no gene match: 4. CDR3 length: 14 residues. The DNA of the CDR3 is TGTGCCAGCAGGCAGGACAGGGGCAACTATGGCTACACCTTC. Translating gives CASRQDRGNYGYTF.

J is TRBJ1-4 and V is TRBV5-1; perhaps TRBD1 as D (5 bases). Germline CDR1 reads SGHRS; CDR2 reads YFSETQ. The V gene lost 2 bases and the J gene lost 0 bases, with 11 bases spanning the gap. The CDR3 loop spans 16 amino acids. The CDR3, as DNA: TGCGCCAGCAGCTTATTTGGGGGGACAACTAATGAAAAACTGTTTTTT. Its translation: CASSLFGGTTNEKLFF.

V usage is TRBV29-1 and J usage is TRBJ2-7; 7 nucleotides match TRBD1. The CDR3 runs 12 residues. The trim removed 6 bases at V and 4 bases at J, leaving 6 bases unmatched. CDR1 SQVTM and CDR2 ANQGSEA come from the germline V gene. Written as DNA, the CDR3 is TGCAGCGTCGTACAACAGGGGTACGAGCAGTACTTC. It yields the protein CSVVQQGYEQYF.

The gene calls are TRBV5-1 and TRBJ2-7; D gene uncertain. The ends were cut back, 1 base at V and 3 bases at J, with 8 bases in the middle. This CDR3 spans 13 amino acids. In germline, CDR1 is SGHRS, CDR2 YFSETQ. DNA for the CDR3: TGCGCCAGCAGCTTGAACAATCGCTACGAGCAGTACTTC. It codes for CASSLNNRYEQYF. Looking up the rest from reference TRBV5-1 and TRBJ2-7 gives the full variable domain: KAGVTQTPRYLIKTRGQQVTLSCSPISGHRSVSWYQQTPGQGLQFLFEYFSETQRNKGNFPGRFSGRQFSNSRSEMNVSTLELGDSALYLCASSLNNRYEQYFGPGTRLTVT.

This clone has only one observation. This rearrangement joins TRBV4-2 to TRBJ2-5; 8 bases map to TRBD2. CDR1 is LGHNA, CDR2 YNFKEQ, per germline. With 0 bases clipped from V and 2 bases from J, the junction kept 11 bases outside the gene matches. The CDR3 is 18 residues long. This chain's CDR3 is CASSQEEGRSSGQETQYF. The CDR3 DNA follows: TGTGCCAGCAGCCAAGAAGAGGGGCGGTCTAGCGGGCAAGAGACCCAGTACTTC.

The chain employs TRBV28 and TRBJ1-5, with unresolved D. This CDR3 is built from 15 residues. The ends were cut back, 5 bases at V and 2 bases at J, with 13 bases in the middle. Looked up from germline, CDR1 is MDHEN and CDR2 is SYDVKM. In nucleotides, the CDR3 is TGTGCCAGCAGTCCCTCGCCCCTAGGCAATCAGCCCCAGCATTTT. It specifies CASSPSPLGNQPQHF. The entire variable domain, with the rest obtained from reference TRBV28 and TRBJ1-5, is as follows: DVKVTQSSRYLVKRTGEKVFLECVQDMDHENMFWYRQDPGLGLRLIYFSYDVKMKEKGDIPEGYSVSREKKERFSLILESASTNQTSMYLCASSPSPLGNQPQHFGDGTRLSIL.

J is TRBJ1-3 and V is TRBV10-3, with D unclear. The length of the CDR3 is 15 residues. Trimming removed 0 bases at V and 4 bases at J, with 10 bases between. In germline, CDR1 is ENHRY, CDR2 SYGVKD. The CDR3 DNA is TGTGCCATCAGTGAGTCCCCCAGGTTGGGAAACACCATATATTTT. Protein sequence: CAISESPRLGNTIYF.

The rearrangement uses TRBV30 and TRBJ2-3; tentatively, D is TRBD1 or TRBD2 (5 bases each). The germline V gene has CDR1 GTSNPN and CDR2 SVGIG (reference sequence). V lost 0 bases, J lost 2 bases, and 15 bases lay in between. The CDR3 is 16 residues long. The chain's CDR3 is CAWSVLGAGTTDTQYF. Here the CDR3 DNA reads TGTGCCTGGAGTGTCCTCGGAGCAGGGACCACAGATACGCAGTATTTT.

The V call is TRBV28, the J call TRBJ2-7; 7 nucleotides agree with TRBD1. CDR1 MDHEN and CDR2 SYDVKM come from the germline V gene. This CDR3 comprises 11 residues. J lost 8 bases, V lost 4 bases, and 2 bases had no gene match. The CDR3 region has the DNA TGTGCCAGCAGTTCGGGACAGAAGCAGTACTTC. Translation: CASSSGQKQYF. The full variable domain, its missing parts supplied by reference TRBV28 and TRBJ2-7, is DVKVTQSSRYLVKRTGEKVFLECVQDMDHENMFWYRQDPGLGLRLIYFSYDVKMKEKGDIPEGYSVSREKKERFSLILESASTNQTSMYLCASSSGQKQYFGPGTRLTVT.

The rearrangement links TRBV25-1 to TRBJ2-5; tentatively, D is TRBD1 (5 bases). V gave up 10 bases and J gave up 1 base, with 10 bases separating them. The CDR3 totals 12 residues. The germline V gene has CDR1 MGHDK and CDR2 SYGVNS. The CDR3 protein is CATTTAQETQYF. The CDR3 bases are TGTGCCACCACGACAGCCCAAGAGACCCAGTACTTC.

The chain has TRBV30 and TRBJ1-2; the match to TRBD1 covers 8 bases. The germline gives CDR1 GTSNPN, CDR2 SVGIG (reference sequence). After removal of 8 bases from V and 7 bases from J, the junction contained 12 bases not matched to a gene. CDR3 size: 13 residues. CDR3 protein: CARYRDRPRGYTF. Written as DNA, the CDR3 is TGTGCCCGCTACCGGGACAGGCCCCGTGGCTACACCTTC.